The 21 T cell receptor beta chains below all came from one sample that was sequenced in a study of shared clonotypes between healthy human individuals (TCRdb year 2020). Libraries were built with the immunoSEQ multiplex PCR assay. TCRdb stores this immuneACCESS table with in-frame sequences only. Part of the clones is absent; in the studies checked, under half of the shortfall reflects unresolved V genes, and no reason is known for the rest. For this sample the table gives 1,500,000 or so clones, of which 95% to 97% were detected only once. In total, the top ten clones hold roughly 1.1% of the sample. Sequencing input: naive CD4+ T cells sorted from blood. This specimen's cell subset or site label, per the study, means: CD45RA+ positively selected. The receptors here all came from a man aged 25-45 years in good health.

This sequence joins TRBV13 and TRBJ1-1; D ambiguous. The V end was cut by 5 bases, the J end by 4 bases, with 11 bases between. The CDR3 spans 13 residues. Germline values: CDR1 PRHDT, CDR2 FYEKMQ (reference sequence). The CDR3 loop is CASSPSILTEAFF. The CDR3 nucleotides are TGTGCCAGCAGCCCATCGATACTCACTGAAGCTTTCTTT.

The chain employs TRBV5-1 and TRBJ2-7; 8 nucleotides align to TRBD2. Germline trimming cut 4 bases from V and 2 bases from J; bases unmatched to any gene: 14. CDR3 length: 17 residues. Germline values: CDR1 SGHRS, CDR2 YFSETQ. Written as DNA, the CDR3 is TGCGCCAGCAGCCCCACCGCGGGGCGGGAGGAACCCTACGAGCAGTACTTC. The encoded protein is CASSPTAGREEPYEQYF. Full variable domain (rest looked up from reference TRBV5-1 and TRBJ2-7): KAGVTQTPRYLIKTRGQQVTLSCSPISGHRSVSWYQQTPGQGLQFLFEYFSETQRNKGNFPGRFSGRQFSNSRSEMNVSTLELGDSALYLCASSPTAGREEPYEQYFGPGTRLTVT.

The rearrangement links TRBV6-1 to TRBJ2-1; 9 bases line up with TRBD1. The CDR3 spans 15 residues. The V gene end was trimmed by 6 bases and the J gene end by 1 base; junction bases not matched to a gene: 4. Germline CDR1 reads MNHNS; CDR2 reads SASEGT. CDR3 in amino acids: CASSRDRESYNEQFF. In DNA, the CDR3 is TGTGCCAGCAGCCGGGACAGGGAATCCTACAATGAGCAGTTCTTC.

This CDR3 is CASSQGVLAGGNYVEQFF. DNA of the CDR3: TGCGCCAGCAGCCAGGGAGTACTAGCGGGGGGTAACTATGTTGAGCAGTTCTTC. The V and J genes are TRBV4-3 and TRBJ2-1; TRBD2 aligns across 12 bases. This CDR3 comprises 18 residues. The V gene end was trimmed by 3 bases and the J gene end by 9 bases; junction bases not matched to a gene: 15. Germline V gene data show CDR1 as LGHNA and CDR2 as YSLEER.

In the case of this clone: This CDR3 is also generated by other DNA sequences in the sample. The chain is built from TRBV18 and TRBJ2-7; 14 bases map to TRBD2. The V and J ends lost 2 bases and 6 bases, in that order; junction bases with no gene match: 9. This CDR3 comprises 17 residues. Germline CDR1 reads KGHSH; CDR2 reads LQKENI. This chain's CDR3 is CASSPFGLAGGLSEQYF. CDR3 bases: TGTGCCAGCTCACCATTTGGACTAGCGGGAGGTCTTTCCGAGCAGTACTTC.

CDR3 nucleotide sequence: TGTGCCAGCAGCCCCAACCCCACCTTCTCGGGGAATGAGCAGTTCTTC. Translating gives CASSPNPTFSGNEQFF. The chain recombines TRBV9 with TRBJ2-1; D is possibly TRBD2 (5 bases). This CDR3 is 16 amino acids long. Trimming took 4 bases from V and 7 from J, leaving 21 bases between them. Germline V CDR1 and CDR2: SGDLS, YYNGEE.

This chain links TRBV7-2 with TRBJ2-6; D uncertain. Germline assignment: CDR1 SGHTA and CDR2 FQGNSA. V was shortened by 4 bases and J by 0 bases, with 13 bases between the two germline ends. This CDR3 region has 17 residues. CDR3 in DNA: TGTGCCAGCAGCTCATACGGCCCTAGCTCTGGGGCCAACGTCCTGACTTTC. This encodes CASSSYGPSSGANVLTF.

The CDR3 loop reads CASSEFGDTQYF. CDR3 nucleotide sequence: TGTGCCAGCAGTGAATTTGGGGATACGCAGTATTTT. The rearrangement links TRBV2 to TRBJ2-3; D remains unclear. CDR3 size: 12 residues. Germline V gene lookup returns CDR1 SNHLY and CDR2 FYNNEI. Trimming stripped 2 bases from V and 6 bases from J, with 6 bases between.

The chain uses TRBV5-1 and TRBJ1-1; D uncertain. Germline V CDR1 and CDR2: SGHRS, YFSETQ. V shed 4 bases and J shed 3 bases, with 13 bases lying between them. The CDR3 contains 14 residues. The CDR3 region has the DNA TGCGCCAGCAGCCGGGCGGAACGGGACACTGAAGCTTTCTTT. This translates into CASSRAERDTEAFF.

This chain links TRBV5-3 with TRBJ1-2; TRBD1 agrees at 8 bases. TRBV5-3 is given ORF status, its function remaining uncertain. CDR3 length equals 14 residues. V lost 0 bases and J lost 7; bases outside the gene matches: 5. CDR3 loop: CARSLGTGKAGYTF. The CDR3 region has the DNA TGTGCCAGAAGCTTGGGGACAGGGAAAGCTGGCTACACCTTC.

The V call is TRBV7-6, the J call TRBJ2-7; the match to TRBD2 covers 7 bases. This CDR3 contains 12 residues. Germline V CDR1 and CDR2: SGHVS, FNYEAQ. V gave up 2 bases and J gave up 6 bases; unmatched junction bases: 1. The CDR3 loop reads CASSLPGGEQYF. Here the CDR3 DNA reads TGTGCCAGCAGCTTACCGGGGGGCGAGCAGTACTTC.

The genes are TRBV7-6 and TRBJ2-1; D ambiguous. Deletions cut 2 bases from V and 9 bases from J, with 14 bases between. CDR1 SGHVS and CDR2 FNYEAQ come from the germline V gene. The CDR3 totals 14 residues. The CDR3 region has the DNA TGTGCCAGCAGCTTACGTCACCAGCTTGGTGAGCAGTTCTTC. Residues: CASSLRHQLGEQFF. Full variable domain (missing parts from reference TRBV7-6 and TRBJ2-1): GAGVSQSPRYKVTKRGQDVALRCDPISGHVSLYWYRQALGQGPEFLTYFNYEAQQDKSGLPNDRFSAERPEGSISTLTIQRTEQRDSAMYRCASSLRHQLGEQFFGPGTRLTVL.

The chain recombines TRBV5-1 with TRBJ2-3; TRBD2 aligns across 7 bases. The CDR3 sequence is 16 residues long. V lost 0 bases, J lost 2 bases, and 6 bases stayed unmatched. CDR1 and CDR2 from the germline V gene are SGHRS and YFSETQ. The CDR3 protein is CASSLEAAGTTDTQYF. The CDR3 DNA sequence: TGCGCCAGCAGCTTGGAGGCAGCGGGGACCACAGATACGCAGTATTTT.

This chain's CDR3 is CASSVPLAGNGADTQYF. DNA of the CDR3: TGTGCCAGCAGTGTCCCCTTAGCGGGAAATGGGGCAGATACGCAGTATTTT. The rearrangement joins TRBV2 to TRBJ2-3, with 8 bases that match TRBD2. CDR1 is SNHLY, CDR2 FYNNEI, per germline. There are 17 residues in the CDR3. V shed 4 bases and J 4 bases; nucleotides not matched to a gene: 13.

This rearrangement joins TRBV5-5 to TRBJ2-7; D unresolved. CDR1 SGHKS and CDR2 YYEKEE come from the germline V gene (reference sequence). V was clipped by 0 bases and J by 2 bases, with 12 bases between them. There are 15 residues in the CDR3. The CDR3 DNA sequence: TGTGCCAGCAGCTTGGGTGTGGGGAAGACCTACGAGCAGTACTTC. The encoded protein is CASSLGVGKTYEQYF.

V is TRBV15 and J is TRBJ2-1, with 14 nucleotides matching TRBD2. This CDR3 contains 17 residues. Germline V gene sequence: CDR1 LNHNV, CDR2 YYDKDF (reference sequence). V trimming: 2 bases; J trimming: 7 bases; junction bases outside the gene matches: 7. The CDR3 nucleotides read TGTGCCACCAGCAGAAAGGGGACTAGCGGGAGTAGAAATGAGCAGTTCTTC. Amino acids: CATSRKGTSGSRNEQFF.

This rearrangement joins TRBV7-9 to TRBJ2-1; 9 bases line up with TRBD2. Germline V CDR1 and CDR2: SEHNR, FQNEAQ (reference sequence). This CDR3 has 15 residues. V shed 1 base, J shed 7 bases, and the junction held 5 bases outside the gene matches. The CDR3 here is CASSLGSSGRNEQFF. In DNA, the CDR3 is TGTGCCAGCAGCTTAGGTTCCAGCGGGAGGAATGAGCAGTTCTTC.

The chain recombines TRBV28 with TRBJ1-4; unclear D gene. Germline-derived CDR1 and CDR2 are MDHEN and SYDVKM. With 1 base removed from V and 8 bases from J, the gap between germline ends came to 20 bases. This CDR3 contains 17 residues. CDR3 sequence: CASSLSRLALLGEKLFF. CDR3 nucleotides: TGTGCCAGCAGTTTATCACGGTTGGCCCTGTTGGGAGAAAAACTGTTTTTT.

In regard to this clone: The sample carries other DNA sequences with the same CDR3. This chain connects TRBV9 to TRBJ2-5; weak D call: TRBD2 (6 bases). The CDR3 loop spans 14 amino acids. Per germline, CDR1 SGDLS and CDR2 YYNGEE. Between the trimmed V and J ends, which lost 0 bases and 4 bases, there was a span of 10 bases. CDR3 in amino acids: CASSVGTSSETQYF. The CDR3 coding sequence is TGTGCCAGCAGCGTAGGTACTAGCTCAGAGACCCAGTACTTC.

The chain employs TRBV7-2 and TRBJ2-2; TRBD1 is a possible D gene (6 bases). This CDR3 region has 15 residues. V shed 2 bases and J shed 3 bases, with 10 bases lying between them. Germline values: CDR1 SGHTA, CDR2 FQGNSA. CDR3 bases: TGTGCCAGCAGCTTAACAGGGTCGCACACCGGGGAGCTGTTTTTT. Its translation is CASSLTGSHTGELFF.

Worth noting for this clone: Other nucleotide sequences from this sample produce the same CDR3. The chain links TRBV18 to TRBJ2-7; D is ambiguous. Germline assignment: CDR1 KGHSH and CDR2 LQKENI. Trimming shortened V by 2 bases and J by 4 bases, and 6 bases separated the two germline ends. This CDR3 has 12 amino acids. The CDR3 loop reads CASSPSLYEQYF. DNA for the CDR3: TGTGCCAGCTCACCATCGTTGTACGAGCAGTACTTC.